What follows describes a single T cell receptor beta chain. Its antigen is currently unknown. This record belongs to a study of T-cell reconstitution after alpha-beta-depleted transplantation in children. Study-wide points: Newly produced T cells mostly accounted for T-cell counts and diversity one year post-transplant. TCRbeta diversity was high at day 60 in some patients (a result of surviving recipient T cells and thymic progenitors). As was reported, about two months after transplant, alpha-beta T cells came from several hundred expanded graft clones.

As it was prepared, the TCRbeta library received unique molecular identifiers. One entry per CDR3 protein results from TCRdb running MiXCR on the PCR reads. The sample shows hundreds of thousands of distinct CDR3 sequences, over 10% of them seen only once. This sample comprised PBMCs, mostly from graft donor cells, obtained 360 days after TCRalphabeta/CD19-depleted stem cell transplant. The sequence was obtained from a male patient under 18 who had a stem cell transplant for acute myeloid leukemia, so the T cells may come from the graft donor.

The CDR3 DNA follows: TGTGCCACCAGCAGAGATCACTCTAGGGAGACCCAGTACTTC. Translated: CATSRDHSRETQYF. V gene TRBV15 combines with J gene TRBJ2-5; D is unresolved. CDR3 length equals 14 residues. The germline V gene encodes CDR1 LNHNV and CDR2 YYDKDF (reference sequence). Trimming stripped 0 bases from V and 5 bases from J, with 10 bases between.